The clone carrying this T cell receptor (beta chain) came up many times. Each CDR3 protein is one row after TCRdb ran MiXCR on the 5' RACE reads. The data show tens of thousands of distinct CDR3 sequences, roughly 8.2% seen once. The data were obtained in a study of chronic HIV infection and antiretroviral therapy. The germline V gene has CDR1 ENHRY and CDR2 SYGVKD. The CDR3 has 14 residues. V lost 9 bases to trimming and J lost 0 bases, with 13 bases between them. Sequencing input: peripheral blood. The genes are TRBV10-3 and TRBJ2-3; no firm D call. This TCR came from an adult who had HIV and had not received antiretroviral therapy, or was an uninfected healthy control (not recorded which). The CDR3 DNA reads TGTGCCATTAAGTTCGATGGGAGCACAGATACGCAGTATTTT. Translated: CAIKFDGSTDTQYF.